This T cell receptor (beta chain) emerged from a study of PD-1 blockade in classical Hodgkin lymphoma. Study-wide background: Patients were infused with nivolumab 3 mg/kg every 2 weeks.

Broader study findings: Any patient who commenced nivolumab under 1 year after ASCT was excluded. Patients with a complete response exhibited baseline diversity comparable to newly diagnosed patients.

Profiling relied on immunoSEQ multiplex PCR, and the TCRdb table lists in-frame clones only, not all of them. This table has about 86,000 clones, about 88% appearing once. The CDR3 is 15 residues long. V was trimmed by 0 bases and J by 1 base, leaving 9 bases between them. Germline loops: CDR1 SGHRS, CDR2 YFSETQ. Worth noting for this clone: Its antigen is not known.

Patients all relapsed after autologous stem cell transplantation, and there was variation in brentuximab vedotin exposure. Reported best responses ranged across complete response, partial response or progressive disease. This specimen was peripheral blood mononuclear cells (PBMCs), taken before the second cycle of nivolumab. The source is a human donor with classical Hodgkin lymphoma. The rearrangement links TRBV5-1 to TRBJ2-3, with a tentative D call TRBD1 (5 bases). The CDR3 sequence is CASSLAPGRTDTQYF. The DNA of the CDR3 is TGCGCCAGCAGCTTGGCCCCAGGGCGCACAGATACGCAGTATTTT. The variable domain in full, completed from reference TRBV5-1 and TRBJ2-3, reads KAGVTQTPRYLIKTRGQQVTLSCSPISGHRSVSWYQQTPGQGLQFLFEYFSETQRNKGNFPGRFSGRQFSNSRSEMNVSTLELGDSALYLCASSLAPGRTDTQYFGPGTRLTVL.